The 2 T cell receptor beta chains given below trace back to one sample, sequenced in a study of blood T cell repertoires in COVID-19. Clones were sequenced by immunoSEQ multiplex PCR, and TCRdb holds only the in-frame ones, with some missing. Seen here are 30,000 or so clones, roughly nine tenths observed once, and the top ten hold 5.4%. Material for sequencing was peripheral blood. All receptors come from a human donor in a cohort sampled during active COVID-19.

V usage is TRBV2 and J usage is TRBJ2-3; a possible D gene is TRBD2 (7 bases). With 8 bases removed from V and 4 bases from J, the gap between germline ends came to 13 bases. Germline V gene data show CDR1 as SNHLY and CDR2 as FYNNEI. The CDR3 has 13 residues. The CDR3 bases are TGTGCCAGCGAGGGGGGGAGGGCAGATACGCAGTATTTT. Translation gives CASEGGRADTQYF.

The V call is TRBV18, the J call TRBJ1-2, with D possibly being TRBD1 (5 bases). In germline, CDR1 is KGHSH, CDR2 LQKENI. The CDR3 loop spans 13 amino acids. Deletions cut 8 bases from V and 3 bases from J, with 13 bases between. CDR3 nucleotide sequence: TGTGCCAGCCTGGGGCAACTTGACTATGGCTACACCTTC. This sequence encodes CASLGQLDYGYTF.